This T cell receptor beta chain was sequenced during a study of CD8 T cells in Susac syndrome. Random hexamers primed reverse transcription of about 0.45 to 1 ug RNA. Coverage of TCR beta CDR3 amplification by immunoSEQ multiplex PCR extended to 54 Vbeta and 13 Jbeta. Via MiXCR, TCRdb re-called the immunoSEQ multiplex PCR reads, giving one row per CDR3 protein. The sample contains under 200,000 distinct CDR3 sequences, approximately 95% of which appear only once. The source of this sequence is a human donor with multiple sclerosis. The sequenced sample consisted of CD8+ T cells from PBMCs.

As DNA, the CDR3 is TGTGCCAGCAGCCACCACCGGGACTACCTACTCAATGAGCAGTTCTTC. Translation: CASSHHRDYLLNEQFF. The rearrangement uses TRBV3-1 and TRBJ2-1; TRBD2 agrees at 7 bases. This CDR3 has 16 residues. CDR1 is LGHDT, CDR2 YNNKEL, per germline (reference sequence). With 3 bases clipped from V and 6 bases from J, the junction kept 11 bases outside the gene matches.